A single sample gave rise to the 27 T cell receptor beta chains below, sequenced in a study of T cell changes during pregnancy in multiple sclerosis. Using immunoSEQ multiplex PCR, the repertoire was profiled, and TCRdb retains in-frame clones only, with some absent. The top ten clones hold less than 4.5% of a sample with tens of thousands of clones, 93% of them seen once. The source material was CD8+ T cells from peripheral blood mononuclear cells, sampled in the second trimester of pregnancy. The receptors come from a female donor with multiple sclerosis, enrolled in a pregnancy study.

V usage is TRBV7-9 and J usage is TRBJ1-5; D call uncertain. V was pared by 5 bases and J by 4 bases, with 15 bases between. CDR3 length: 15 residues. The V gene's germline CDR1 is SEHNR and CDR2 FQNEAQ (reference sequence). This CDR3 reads CASSPGGLVNQPQHF. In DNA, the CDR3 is TGTGCCAGCAGCCCCGGCGGATTAGTTAATCAGCCCCAGCATTTT. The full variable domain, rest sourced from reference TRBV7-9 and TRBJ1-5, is DTGVSQNPRHKITKRGQNVTFRCDPISEHNRLYWYRQTLGQGPEFLTYFQNEAQLEKSRLLSDRFSAERPKGSFSTLEIQRTEQGDSAMYLCASSPGGLVNQPQHFGDGTRLSIL.

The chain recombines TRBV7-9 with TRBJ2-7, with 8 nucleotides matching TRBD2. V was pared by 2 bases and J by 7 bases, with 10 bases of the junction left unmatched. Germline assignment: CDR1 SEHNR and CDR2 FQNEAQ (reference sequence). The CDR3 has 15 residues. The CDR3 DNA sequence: TGTGCCAGCAGCTTATCCAGCGGGGGAGCGGAGGAGCAGTACTTC. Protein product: CASSLSSGGAEEQYF. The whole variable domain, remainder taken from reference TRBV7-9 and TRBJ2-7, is DTGVSQNPRHKITKRGQNVTFRCDPISEHNRLYWYRQTLGQGPEFLTYFQNEAQLEKSRLLSDRFSAERPKGSFSTLEIQRTEQGDSAMYLCASSLSSGGAEEQYFGPGTRLTVT.

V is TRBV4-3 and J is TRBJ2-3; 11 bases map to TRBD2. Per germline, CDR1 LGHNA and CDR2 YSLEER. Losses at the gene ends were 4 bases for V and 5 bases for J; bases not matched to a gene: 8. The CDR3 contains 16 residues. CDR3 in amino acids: CASSPLSGGAVDTQYF. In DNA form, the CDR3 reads TGCGCCAGCAGCCCCCTTAGCGGGGGGGCCGTAGATACGCAGTATTTT.

The CDR3 region has the DNA TGTGCCAGTAGTATGGGTTCGGACAGAGACCAATACGAGCAGTACTTC. It yields the protein CASSMGSDRDQYEQYF. This chain joins TRBV19 and TRBJ2-7; D possibly corresponds to TRBD1 (6 bases). This CDR3 is 16 amino acids long. Germline CDR1 and CDR2: LNHDA and SQIVND (reference sequence). V shed 3 bases and J shed 4 bases, with 19 bases lying between them.

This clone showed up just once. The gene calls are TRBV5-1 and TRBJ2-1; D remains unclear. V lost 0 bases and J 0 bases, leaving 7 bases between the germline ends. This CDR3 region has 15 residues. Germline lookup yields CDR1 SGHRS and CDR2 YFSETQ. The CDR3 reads CASSLGFSSYNEQFF. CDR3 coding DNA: TGCGCCAGCAGCTTGGGTTTCAGCTCCTACAATGAGCAGTTCTTC.

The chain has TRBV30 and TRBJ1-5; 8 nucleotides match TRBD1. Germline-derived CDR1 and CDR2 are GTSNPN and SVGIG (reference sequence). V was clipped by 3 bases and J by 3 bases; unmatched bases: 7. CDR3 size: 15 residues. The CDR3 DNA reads TGTGCCTGGAGATGCCAGACAGGGGCCAATCAGCCCCAGCATTTT. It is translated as CAWRCQTGANQPQHF.

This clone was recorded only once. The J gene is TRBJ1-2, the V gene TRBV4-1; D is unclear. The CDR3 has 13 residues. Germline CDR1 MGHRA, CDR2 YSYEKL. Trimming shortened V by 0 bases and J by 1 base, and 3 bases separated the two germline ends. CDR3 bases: TGCGCCAGCAGCCAAGACAGTAACTATGGCTACACCTTC. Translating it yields CASSQDSNYGYTF.

The CDR3 DNA sequence: TGTGCCAGCAGTTATGAGGCCGGAAGCTCCTACGAGCAGTACTTC. Translation: CASSYEAGSSYEQYF. This sequence joins TRBV6-5 and TRBJ2-7; D remains unclear. Germline CDR1 MNHEY, CDR2 SVGAGI. There are 15 residues in the CDR3. Trimming removed 3 bases at V and 0 bases at J, with 12 bases between.

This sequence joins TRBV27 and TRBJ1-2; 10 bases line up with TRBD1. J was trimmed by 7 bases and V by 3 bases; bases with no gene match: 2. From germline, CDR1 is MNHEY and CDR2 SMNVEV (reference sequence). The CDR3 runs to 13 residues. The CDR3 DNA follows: TGTGCCAGCAGTTTGGGACAGGGGTTTGGCTACACCTTC. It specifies CASSLGQGFGYTF.

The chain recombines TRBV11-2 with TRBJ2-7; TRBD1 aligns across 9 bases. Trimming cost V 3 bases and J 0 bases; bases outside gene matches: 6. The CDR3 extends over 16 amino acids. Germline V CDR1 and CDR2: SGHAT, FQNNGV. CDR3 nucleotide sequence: TGTGCCAGCAGCTTTAAAGGACAGGGGATCTCCTACGAGCAGTACTTC. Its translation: CASSFKGQGISYEQYF. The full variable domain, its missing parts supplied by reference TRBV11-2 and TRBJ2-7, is EAGVAQSPRYKIIEKRQSVAFWCNPISGHATLYWYQQILGQGPKLLIQFQNNGVVDDSQLPKDRFSAERLKGVDSTLKIQPAKLEDSAVYLCASSFKGQGISYEQYFGPGTRLTVT.

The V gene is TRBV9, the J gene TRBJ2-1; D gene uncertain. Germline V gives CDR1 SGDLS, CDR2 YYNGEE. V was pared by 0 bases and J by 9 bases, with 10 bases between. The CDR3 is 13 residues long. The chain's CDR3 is CASSVALVGEQFF. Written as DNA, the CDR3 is TGTGCCAGCAGCGTAGCCCTAGTTGGTGAGCAGTTCTTC.

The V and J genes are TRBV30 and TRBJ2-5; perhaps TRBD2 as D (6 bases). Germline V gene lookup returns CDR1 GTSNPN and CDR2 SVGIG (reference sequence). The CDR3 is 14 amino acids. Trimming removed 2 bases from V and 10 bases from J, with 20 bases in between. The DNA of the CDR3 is TGTGCCTGGAGTATAAAGGTCGGGTGGGGGGACCAGTACTTC. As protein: CAWSIKVGWGDQYF.

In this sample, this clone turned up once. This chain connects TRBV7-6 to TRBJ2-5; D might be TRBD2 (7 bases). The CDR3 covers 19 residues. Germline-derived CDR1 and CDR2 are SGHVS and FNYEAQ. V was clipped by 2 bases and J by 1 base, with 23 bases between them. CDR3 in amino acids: CASSLKVAWGGPGQETQYF. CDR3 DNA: TGTGCCAGCAGCTTAAAGGTTGCCTGGGGGGGGCCGGGCCAAGAGACCCAGTACTTC.

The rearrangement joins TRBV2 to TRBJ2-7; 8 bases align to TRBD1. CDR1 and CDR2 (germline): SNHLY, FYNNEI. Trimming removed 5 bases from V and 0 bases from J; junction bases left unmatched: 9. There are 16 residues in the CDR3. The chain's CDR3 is CASSFKGDRSSYEQYF. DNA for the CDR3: TGTGCCAGCAGTTTTAAGGGGGACAGGTCCTCCTACGAGCAGTACTTC. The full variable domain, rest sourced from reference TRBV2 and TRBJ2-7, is EPEVTQTPSHQVTQMGQEVILRCVPISNHLYFYWYRQILGQKVEFLVSFYNNEISEKSEIFDDQFSVERPDGSNFTLKIRSTKLEDSAMYFCASSFKGDRSSYEQYFGPGTRLTVT.

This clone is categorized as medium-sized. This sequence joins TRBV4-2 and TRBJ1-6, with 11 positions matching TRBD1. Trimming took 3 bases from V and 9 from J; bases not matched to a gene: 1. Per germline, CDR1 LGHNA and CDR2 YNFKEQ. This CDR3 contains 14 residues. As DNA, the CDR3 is TGTGCCAGCAGCCACGGGACAGGGGGTTCACCCCTCCACTTT. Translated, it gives CASSHGTGGSPLHF.

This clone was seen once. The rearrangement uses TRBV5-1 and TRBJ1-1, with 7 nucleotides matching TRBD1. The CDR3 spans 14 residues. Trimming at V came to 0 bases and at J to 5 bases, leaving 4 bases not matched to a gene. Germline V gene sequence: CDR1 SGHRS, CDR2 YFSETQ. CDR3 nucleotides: TGCGCCAGCAGCTTGGGACAGGGAGCAACTGAAGCTTTCTTT. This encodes CASSLGQGATEAFF.

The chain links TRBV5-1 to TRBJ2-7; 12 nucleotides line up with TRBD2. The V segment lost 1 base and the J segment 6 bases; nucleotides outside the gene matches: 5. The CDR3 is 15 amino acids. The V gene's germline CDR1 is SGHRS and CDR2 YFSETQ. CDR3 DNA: TGCGCCAGCAGCTTGACTAGCGGGGGGCCCTTCGAGCAGTACTTC. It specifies CASSLTSGGPFEQYF. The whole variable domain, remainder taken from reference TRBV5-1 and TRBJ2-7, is KAGVTQTPRYLIKTRGQQVTLSCSPISGHRSVSWYQQTPGQGLQFLFEYFSETQRNKGNFPGRFSGRQFSNSRSEMNVSTLELGDSALYLCASSLTSGGPFEQYFGPGTRLTVT.

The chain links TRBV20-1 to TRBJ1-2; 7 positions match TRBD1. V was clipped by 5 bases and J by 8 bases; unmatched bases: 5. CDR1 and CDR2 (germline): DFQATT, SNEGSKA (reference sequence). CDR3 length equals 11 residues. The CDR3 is CSARDSLGYTF. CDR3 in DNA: TGCAGTGCTCGGGACAGTCTGGGCTACACCTTC.

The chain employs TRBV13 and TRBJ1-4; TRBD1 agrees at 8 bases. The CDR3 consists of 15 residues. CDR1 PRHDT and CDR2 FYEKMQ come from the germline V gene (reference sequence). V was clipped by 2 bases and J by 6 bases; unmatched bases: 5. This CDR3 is CASSLQGASDEKLFF. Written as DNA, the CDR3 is TGTGCCAGCAGCTTACAGGGGGCGTCTGATGAAAAACTGTTTTTT.

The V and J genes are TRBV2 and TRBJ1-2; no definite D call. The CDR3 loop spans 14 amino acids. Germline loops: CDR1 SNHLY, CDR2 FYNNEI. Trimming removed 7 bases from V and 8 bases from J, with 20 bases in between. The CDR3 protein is CASNSDGRFRGYTF. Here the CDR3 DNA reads TGTGCCAGCAACTCCGACGGGAGATTTAGGGGCTACACCTTC.

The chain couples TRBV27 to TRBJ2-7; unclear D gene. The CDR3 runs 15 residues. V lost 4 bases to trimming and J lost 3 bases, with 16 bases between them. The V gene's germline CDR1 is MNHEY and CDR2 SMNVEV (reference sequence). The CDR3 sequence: CASSSLRGTFYEQYF. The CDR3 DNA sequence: TGTGCCAGCAGTTCTCTCAGAGGAACCTTCTACGAGCAGTACTTC.

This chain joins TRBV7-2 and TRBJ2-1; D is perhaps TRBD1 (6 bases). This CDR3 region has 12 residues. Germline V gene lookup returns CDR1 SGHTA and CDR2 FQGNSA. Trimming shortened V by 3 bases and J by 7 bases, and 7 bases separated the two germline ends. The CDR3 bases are TGTGCCAGCAGCTTTACAGGGAATGAGCAGTTCTTC. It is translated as CASSFTGNEQFF.

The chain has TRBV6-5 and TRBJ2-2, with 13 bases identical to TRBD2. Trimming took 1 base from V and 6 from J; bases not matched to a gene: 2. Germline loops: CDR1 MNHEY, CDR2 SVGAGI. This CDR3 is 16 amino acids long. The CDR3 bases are TGTGCCAGCAGTTACTTGACTAGCGGGAGGCCCGGGGAGCTGTTTTTT. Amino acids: CASSYLTSGRPGELFF.

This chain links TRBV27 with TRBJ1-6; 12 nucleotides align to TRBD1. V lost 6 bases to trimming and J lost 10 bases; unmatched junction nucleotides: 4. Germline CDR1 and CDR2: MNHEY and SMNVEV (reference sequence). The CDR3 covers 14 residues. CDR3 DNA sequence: TGTGCCAGCAGCCCCGGGACAGGGGGCTCACCCCTCCACTTT. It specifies CASSPGTGGSPLHF.

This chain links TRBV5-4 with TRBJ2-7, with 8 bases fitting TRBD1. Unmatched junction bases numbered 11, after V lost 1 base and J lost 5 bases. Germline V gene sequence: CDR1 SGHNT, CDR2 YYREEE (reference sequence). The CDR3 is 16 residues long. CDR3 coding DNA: TGTGCCAGCAGCTTGCTCGGACAGGGAGAGAGGGACGAGCAGTACTTC. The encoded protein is CASSLLGQGERDEQYF. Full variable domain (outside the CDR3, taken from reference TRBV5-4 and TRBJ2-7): ETGVTQSPTHLIKTRGQQVTLRCSSQSGHNTVSWYQQALGQGPQFIFQYYREEENGRGNFPPRFSGLQFPNYSSELNVNALELDDSALYLCASSLLGQGERDEQYFGPGTRLTVT.

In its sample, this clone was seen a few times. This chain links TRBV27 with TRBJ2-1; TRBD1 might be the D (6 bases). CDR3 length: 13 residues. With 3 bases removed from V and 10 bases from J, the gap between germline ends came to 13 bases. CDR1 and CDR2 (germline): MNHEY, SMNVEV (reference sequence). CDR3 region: CASSFGRGREQFF. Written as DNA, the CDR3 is TGTGCCAGCAGTTTTGGCAGGGGCAGGGAGCAGTTCTTC.

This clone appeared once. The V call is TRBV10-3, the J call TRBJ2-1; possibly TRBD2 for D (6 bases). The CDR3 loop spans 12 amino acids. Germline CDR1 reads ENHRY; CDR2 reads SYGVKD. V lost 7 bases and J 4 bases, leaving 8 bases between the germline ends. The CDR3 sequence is CAITSEYNEQFF. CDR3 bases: TGTGCCATCACTAGCGAGTACAATGAGCAGTTCTTC.